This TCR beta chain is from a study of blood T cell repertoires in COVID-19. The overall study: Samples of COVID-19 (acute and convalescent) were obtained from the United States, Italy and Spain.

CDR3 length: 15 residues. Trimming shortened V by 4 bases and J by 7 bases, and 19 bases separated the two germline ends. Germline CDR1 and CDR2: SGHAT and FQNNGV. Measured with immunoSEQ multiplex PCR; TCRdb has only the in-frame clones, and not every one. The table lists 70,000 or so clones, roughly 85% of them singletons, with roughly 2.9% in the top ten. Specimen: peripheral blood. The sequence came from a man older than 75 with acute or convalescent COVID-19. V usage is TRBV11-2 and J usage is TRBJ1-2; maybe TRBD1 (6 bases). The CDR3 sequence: CASSSVRGPIRGYTF. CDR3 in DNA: TGTGCCAGCAGCTCTGTCAGGGGCCCTATTCGTGGCTACACCTTC.